This record covers a single TCR beta chain. This clonotype was seen more than once but under ten times. Its antigen is not yet known. It has no much larger one-base neighbor in the sample; base qualities were not kept. To demonstrate the VDJtools post-analysis software, the study profiled TCR beta repertoires from the peripheral blood of about 13 young patients with multiple sclerosis. The multiple sclerosis patients were children and adolescents between about 6 and 15 years of age. The library was built by means of PCR. TCRdb records Illumina HiSeq 2500 as the sequencer. To reduce PCR and sequencing biases, unique molecular identifiers were built into the TCR beta cDNA libraries. Approximately 500,000 cDNA molecules were obtained per 1 to 10 million input T cells, so each molecule approximated one T cell. The patient libraries were prepared and sequenced with the same protocol used for the earlier healthy control dataset. Samples belonging to the same batch were prepared together, multiplexed and sequenced on a shared HiSeq lane. In the source study's methods: MIGEC was used to process the raw barcoded reads, and molecular identifier groups with only a single read were discarded before consensus assembly and CDR3 extraction. VDJtools was used for post-analysis of the clonotype tables, with diversity normalized by down-sampling every dataset to the smallest sample size. To correct batch-related cross-sample contamination, repertoire overlap clustering matched CDR3 amino acid sequences but not nucleotide sequences. TCRdb reran the public reads through fastp at Q25 and MiXCR, keeping productive beta chains. Each record represents a unique CDR3 protein, reported with the most common genes and DNA among its rows. Here the V and J calls rest on TCRdb's processing, not on the authors' analysis. This sample comprises hundreds of thousands of distinct CDR3 sequences, roughly three fifths of them detected only once. The top ten clonotypes cover around 10% of the sample.

The data were obtained in a study of post-analysis software for immune sequencing data (dated by TCRdb to about 2015). Concerning the study at large: Relapsing-remitting, secondary progressive and progressive-relapsing multiple sclerosis were recorded as disease courses, and subtype annotation was lacking for some patients. The patient repertoires were set against roughly eleven previously published healthy control repertoires from donors whose ages ranged from roughly 6 to 27 years. A subset of samples was prepared in parallel using single-end sample barcoding, then pooled and co-amplified after Illumina adapter ligation.

The germline V gene provides CDR1 MGHRA and CDR2 YSYEKL. The junction shows trimming of 1 base on V and 9 bases on J, plus 13 bases between the germline ends. From the cysteine up to the phenylalanine, the CDR3 has a length of 15 residues. Left in the record is the CDR3 DNA by itself, 45 bases read in frame from the first base. Here is what the overall study found, with its caveats: Four or five TRBV segments, including TRBV5-6, TRBV5-1 and TRBV20-1, were significantly more frequent in patients than controls. When samples were clustered directly using the F measure, samples prepared in the same batch co-clustered strongly, which prompted a batch-effect correction. Compared with controls, multiple sclerosis patients had significantly lower normalized Chao1 diversity, a finding suggesting substantial peripheral T-cell clonal expansion. The multiple sclerosis patient group was slightly younger than the control group.

The receptor comes from a girl aged 2-15 years with multiple sclerosis. Material for sequencing was blood. The V and J segments used are TRBV4-1 and TRBJ1-6; no D gene can be assigned with confidence. The CDR3 is CASSQGSSRFSPLHF. The nucleotide sequence reads as follows: TGCGCCAGCAGCCAAGGCTCCAGTAGGTTTTCACCCCTCCACTTT.